This entry concerns a single T cell receptor beta chain. Its cognate antigen is unknown. Execution of the assay was at deep level. Generated by immunoSEQ multiplex PCR, the TCRdb table keeps only in-frame clones and is missing some. The sample includes approximately 1.5 million clones, 98% of them seen just once. This sample was taken from a study of shared clonotypes between healthy human individuals. General observations from the study: An effect of sequencing depth on clonotype sharing among donors was expected. Memory subsets generally showed smaller estimated richness than naive subsets did.

CDR3 length: 15 residues. Germline V gives CDR1 SGHTA, CDR2 FQGNSA. V dropped 1 base and J dropped 5 bases, with 12 bases sitting between them. CD45RA+ naive and CD45RA-negative memory subsets were separated from CD4+ cells. This chain connects TRBV7-2 to TRBJ1-5; D is undetermined. The sequence was collected from a man aged 25 to 40 in good health. Sequenced sample: naive CD4+ T cells sorted from blood. Subset given: CD45RA+ positively selected. The CDR3 spells CASSLDLGGDQPQHF. CDR3 bases: TGTGCCAGCAGCTTAGATCTGGGCGGGGATCAGCCCCAGCATTTT.